These 20 T cell receptor beta chains were sequenced from one sample in a study of T-cell memory formation after mild COVID-19. TCRdb analysed the 5' RACE reads with MiXCR anew, one entry per CDR3 protein. The sample includes 200,000 to 300,000 distinct CDR3 sequences, approximately 10% of them seen just once. Sequencing input: PBMCs or a T cell subset sorted from them (not recorded which). All receptors come from a man aged 18 to 30 who had mild COVID-19 (a few samples of this study predate the infection). Cell type and time point are not known.

This clonotype was counted a few times. The genes are TRBV29-1 and TRBJ2-1, with D possibly TRBD2 on 6 matching bases. There are 13 residues in the CDR3. CDR1 is SQVTM and CDR2 is ANQGSEA in the germline V gene. V was pared by 7 bases and J by 5 bases, with 15 bases between. The CDR3 bases are TGCAGCGCCGGGACTTACGAGGACAATGAGCAGTTCTTC. Translation: CSAGTYEDNEQFF.

The CDR3 here is CSAQGNVNTEAFF. The CDR3 nucleotides read TGCAGTGCCCAAGGGAACGTGAACACTGAAGCTTTCTTT. The genes are TRBV20-1 and TRBJ1-1; D not certain. The CDR3 is 13 amino acids. The V end lost 6 bases, the J end lost 0 bases, and 11 bases lay between the germline ends. Germline V lookup: CDR1 DFQATT, CDR2 SNEGSKA (reference sequence).

The table lists this clonotype with a few counts. The chain recombines TRBV7-9 with TRBJ2-5; 14 nucleotides line up with TRBD2. The CDR3 spans 19 residues. J was trimmed by 1 base and V by 0 bases; bases with no gene match: 7. The germline V gene encodes CDR1 SEHNR and CDR2 FQNEAQ (reference sequence). CDR3 DNA: TGTGCCAGCAGCTTAGCCTGGACTAGCGGGGGGTCCATCCAAGAGACCCAGTACTTC. This translates into CASSLAWTSGGSIQETQYF.

This clonotype was recorded a few times. This chain connects TRBV2 to TRBJ1-5; 7 positions agree with TRBD1. V was clipped by 4 bases and J by 6 bases; unmatched bases: 6. The CDR3 spans 14 residues. From germline, CDR1 is SNHLY and CDR2 FYNNEI. The CDR3: CASSGITGVQPQHF. The CDR3 DNA reads as TGTGCCAGCAGTGGGATAACAGGGGTTCAGCCCCAGCATTTT.

The sample holds a few counts of this clonotype. The chain combines TRBV7-9 with TRBJ1-1; tentative D call: TRBD1 (6 bases). Germline V gives CDR1 SEHNR, CDR2 FQNEAQ (reference sequence). CDR3 length equals 14 residues. The V gene lost 2 bases and the J gene lost 6 bases, with 13 bases spanning the gap. The DNA of the CDR3 is TGTGCCAGCAGCTTATCGGGCAGACAGGCTGAAGCTTTCTTT. It is translated as CASSLSGRQAEAFF. The variable domain in full, with the rest retrieved from reference TRBV7-9 and TRBJ1-1, is DTGVSQNPRHKITKRGQNVTFRCDPISEHNRLYWYRQTLGQGPEFLTYFQNEAQLEKSRLLSDRFSAERPKGSFSTLEIQRTEQGDSAMYLCASSLSGRQAEAFFGQGTRLTVV.

The J gene is TRBJ1-1, the V gene TRBV7-2; 7 bases align to TRBD1. CDR1 and CDR2 (germline): SGHTA, FQGNSA. The CDR3 runs to 15 residues. The V segment lost 3 bases and the J segment 0 bases; nucleotides outside the gene matches: 4. The CDR3 loop is CASSLTGYMNTEAFF. As DNA, the CDR3 is TGTGCCAGCAGCTTGACAGGGTACATGAACACTGAAGCTTTCTTT.

This clonotype was counted a few times. This sequence joins TRBV6-2 or TRBV6-3 and TRBJ1-2; no clear D gene. V gave up 7 bases and J gave up 4 bases, with 13 bases separating them. The CDR3 extends over 13 amino acids. Germline assignment: CDR1 MNHEY and CDR2 SVGEGT. CDR3 loop: CASKGPKSYGYTF. The CDR3, as DNA: TGTGCCAGCAAAGGCCCGAAGAGCTATGGCTACACCTTC.

The chain has TRBV7-9 and TRBJ1-2; D not resolved. Germline CDR1 is SEHNR and CDR2 is FQNEAQ (reference sequence). There are 14 residues in the CDR3. V lost 6 bases and J 4 bases, leaving 15 bases between the germline ends. The CDR3 region has the DNA TGTGCCAGCAGTCCTCGGGATTCCGGCTATGGCTACACCTTC. It is translated as CASSPRDSGYGYTF.

The rearrangement links TRBV20-1 to TRBJ2-1; 11 bases match TRBD2. The V gene's germline CDR1 is DFQATT and CDR2 SNEGSKA (reference sequence). The length of the CDR3 is 16 residues. V lost 1 base and J lost 4; bases outside the gene matches: 6. CDR3 loop: CSARVSSGGLYNEQFF. DNA of the CDR3: TGCAGTGCTAGAGTGTCTAGCGGGGGGCTTTACAATGAGCAGTTCTTC.

This chain links TRBV5-1 with TRBJ2-1; D remains ambiguous. Germline V gene sequence: CDR1 SGHRS, CDR2 YFSETQ. The ends were cut back, 0 bases at V and 9 bases at J, with 10 bases in the middle. The CDR3 totals 13 residues. The chain's CDR3 is CASSLVPAGEQFF. The CDR3 bases are TGCGCCAGCAGCTTGGTTCCGGCCGGTGAGCAGTTCTTC. Filled out from reference TRBV5-1 and TRBJ2-1, the complete variable domain reads KAGVTQTPRYLIKTRGQQVTLSCSPISGHRSVSWYQQTPGQGLQFLFEYFSETQRNKGNFPGRFSGRQFSNSRSEMNVSTLELGDSALYLCASSLVPAGEQFFGPGTRLTVL.

This clonotype was seen a handful of times. CDR3 nucleotide sequence: TGTGCCAGCAGTTACACAGCGGAGACCCAGTACTTC. Protein: CASSYTAETQYF. The rearrangement uses TRBV6-2 or TRBV6-3 and TRBJ2-5, with unresolved D. Between the trimmed V and J ends, which lost 2 bases and 5 bases, there was a span of 6 bases. CDR1 is MNHEY and CDR2 is SVGEGT in the germline V gene. This CDR3 has 12 amino acids.

The chain uses TRBV6-5 and TRBJ2-1; 9 bases match TRBD2. The germline gives CDR1 MNHEY, CDR2 SVGAGI. Trimming removed 6 bases from V and 8 bases from J; junction bases left unmatched: 17. The CDR3 runs to 17 residues. In DNA form, the CDR3 reads TGTGCCAGCAGACCCCGATGGGGCGGGGGGGCCTTGGATGAGCAGTTCTTC. Its translation: CASRPRWGGGALDEQFF.

At least ten counts were recorded for this clonotype. The V gene is TRBV9, the J gene TRBJ1-1; TRBD1 is a possible D gene (6 bases). The V end lost 3 bases, the J end lost 5 bases, and 14 bases lay between the germline ends. This CDR3 region has 14 residues. Germline lookup yields CDR1 SGDLS and CDR2 YYNGEE. The CDR3 sequence: CASSARTDGTEAFF. The CDR3 DNA follows: TGTGCCAGCAGCGCCCGGACAGATGGAACTGAAGCTTTCTTT.

This clonotype was seen more than once but under ten times. The chain is built from TRBV28 and TRBJ2-1, with 7 bases identical to TRBD2. CDR1 is MDHEN and CDR2 is SYDVKM in the germline V gene. This CDR3 has 15 amino acids. Trimming at V came to 3 bases and at J to 0 bases, leaving 2 bases not matched to a gene. This CDR3 reads CASSFGGNSYNEQFF. The CDR3, as DNA: TGTGCCAGCAGTTTCGGGGGGAACTCCTACAATGAGCAGTTCTTC.

This clonotype turned up a few times. J is TRBJ1-2 and V is TRBV2; D perhaps matches TRBD1 (5 bases). V was shortened by 4 bases and J by 3 bases, with 9 bases between the two germline ends. The CDR3 has 13 amino acids. The germline V gene encodes CDR1 SNHLY and CDR2 FYNNEI. CDR3 coding DNA: TGTGCCAGCAGTGTAGGGGTTGACTATGGCTACACCTTC. This codes for CASSVGVDYGYTF. The variable domain in full, with the rest retrieved from reference TRBV2 and TRBJ1-2, is EPEVTQTPSHQVTQMGQEVILRCVPISNHLYFYWYRQILGQKVEFLVSFYNNEISEKSEIFDDQFSVERPDGSNFTLKIRSTKLEDSAMYFCASSVGVDYGYTFGSGTRLTVV.

This chain joins TRBV5-1 and TRBJ1-2; D unclear. Between the trimmed V and J ends, which lost 0 bases and 4 bases, there was a span of 16 bases. Germline V gene sequence: CDR1 SGHRS, CDR2 YFSETQ. This CDR3 comprises 16 residues. The CDR3 reads CASSLAIGRSLYGYTF. CDR3 nucleotides: TGCGCCAGCAGCTTGGCGATTGGTCGCAGTCTCTATGGCTACACCTTC. Supplemented by reference TRBV5-1 and TRBJ1-2, the full variable domain reads KAGVTQTPRYLIKTRGQQVTLSCSPISGHRSVSWYQQTPGQGLQFLFEYFSETQRNKGNFPGRFSGRQFSNSRSEMNVSTLELGDSALYLCASSLAIGRSLYGYTFGSGTRLTVV.

This clonotype was counted between two and nine times. The chain employs TRBV21-1 and TRBJ1-6. TRBV21-1 is a recognized pseudogene. The CDR3 loop spans 12 amino acids. This CDR3 is CARGRSNSPLHF. CDR3 coding DNA: TGTGCCAGAGGACGGAGTAATTCACCCCTCCACTTT.

This clonotype has only a few counts. The chain couples TRBV12-3 or TRBV12-4 to TRBJ2-3, with 11 nucleotides matching TRBD2. CDR3 length: 13 amino acids. V was pared by 4 bases and J by 11 bases, with 5 bases of the junction left unmatched. As DNA, the CDR3 is TGTGCCAGCAGTTCGACGACTAGCGGGAAGCAGTATTTT. Translating gives CASSSTTSGKQYF.

V usage is TRBV20-1 and J usage is TRBJ2-1; a possible D gene is TRBD2 (7 bases). The V end was cut by 3 bases, the J end by 8 bases, with 17 bases between. The CDR3 has 14 residues. CDR1 and CDR2 (germline): DFQATT, SNEGSKA (reference sequence). The CDR3 coding sequence is TGCAGTGCTAGTAGGGGGGGACGGCCCTATGAGCAGTTCTTC. It encodes CSASRGGRPYEQFF.

The chain recombines TRBV20-1 with TRBJ1-1; D not certain. The length of the CDR3 is 14 residues. V was clipped by 2 bases and J by 1 base, with 11 bases between them. Germline V gene data show CDR1 as DFQATT and CDR2 as SNEGSKA (reference sequence). The CDR3 nucleotides read TGCAGTGCTAGAACACGGGTGAGGAACACTGAAGCTTTCTTT. It codes for CSARTRVRNTEAFF.